The entry that follows covers one T cell receptor (beta chain) sequence. Its target is not known. This record belongs to a study of CD8+ T cells in alopecia areata. Study-level information: Patients received oral tofacitinib, 5 to 10 mg twice daily, for moderate-to-severe alopecia areata.

Treatment specified: oral pan-JAK inhibitor, 5-10 mg twice daily. Sorting of PBMCs yielded the CD4+ and CD8+ T cells. Extracted RNA was reverse transcribed, and the resulting cDNA served as sequencing template. Using immunoSEQ multiplex PCR, the repertoire was profiled, and TCRdb retains in-frame clones only, with some absent. The data show about 160,000 clones, with 55% to 75% seen just once and approximately 0.91% held by the top ten. General study findings and limits: An increase in clonality over normal scalp was evident in lesional scalp, especially alopecia totalis/universalis. Many expanded lesional clones persisted during tofacitinib (in both scalp and blood).

Germline V gene lookup returns CDR1 SQVTM and CDR2 ANQGSEA. CDR3 length: 11 residues. Trimming removed 5 bases from V and 0 bases from J, with 4 bases in between. The genes are TRBV29-1 and TRBJ1-1; D is unclear. The source material was CD4+ T cells sorted from blood, sampled at week 4, from a patient treated with tofacitinib. This receptor was obtained from a human donor with alopecia areata. The CDR3 DNA reads as TGCAGCGTTCCGGTGAACACTGAAGCTTTCTTT. As protein: CSVPVNTEAFF. The entire variable domain, with the rest obtained from reference TRBV29-1 and TRBJ1-1, is as follows: SAVISQKPSRDICQRGTSLTIQCQVDSQVTMMFWYRQQPGQSLTLIATANQGSEATYESGFVIDKFPISRPNLTFSTLTVSNMSPEDSSIYLCSVPVNTEAFFGQGTRLTVV.